This T cell receptor (beta chain) was documented in a study of shared clonotypes between healthy human individuals. Subsets obtained from CD4+ cells comprised CD45RA+ naive and CD45RA-negative memory cells. The CDR3 spans 15 residues. V lost 6 bases to trimming and J lost 5 bases; unmatched junction nucleotides: 8. The germline V gene encodes CDR1 LNHDA and CDR2 SQIVND (reference sequence). Only in-frame clones appear in the TCRdb table, and some are missing; sequencing was by immunoSEQ multiplex PCR. The sample records about 2.4 million clones, roughly nine tenths being singletons. The receptor comes from a man between 18 and 35 years old in good health. This sequence joins TRBV19 and TRBJ2-2; 8 nucleotides align to TRBD1. The sequenced sample was naive CD4+ T cells sorted from blood. Subset here: CD45RA+ positively selected. CDR3 residues: CASRDGQGGTGELFF. In nucleotides, the CDR3 is TGTGCCAGTAGGGATGGACAGGGTGGGACCGGGGAGCTGTTTTTT.